Shown below are 26 T cell receptor beta chains from a single sample sequenced in a study of blood T cells in healthy people across ages (dated by TCRdb to the mid-2010s). The library was built by means of 5' RACE. This sample was sequenced with an Illumina HiSeq 2500. The second PCR ran for about 6 to 11 cycles and used a J-beta primer mix along with a sample-barcoded 5' primer. TCRdb ran its own pipeline on the public reads, namely fastp trimming at Q25 and MiXCR clone calling, and kept in-frame beta chains. Rows with a matching CDR3 protein are joined into one entry that keeps the most common DNA and genes. The sample table contains approximately 290,000 distinct CDR3 sequences; only one count was recorded for less than 30% of them. The biggest ten clones account for approximately 30% of the sample. The source material was blood. The receptors originated from a woman aged 70 to 79 in good health.

This chain connects TRBV5-1 to TRBJ2-3; TRBD2 aligns across 8 bases. Unmatched junction bases numbered 19, after V lost 3 bases and J lost 7 bases. Germline V gives CDR1 SGHRS, CDR2 YFSETQ. There are 18 residues in the CDR3. The CDR3 DNA sequence: TGCGCCAGCAGCTCAGGAGGTGTAGCGGGAATGAGAGCGAATACGCAGTATTTT. Residues: CASSSGGVAGMRANTQYF.

This clonotype occurred a few times. Relative to the germline gene, one junction end is altered; a read error may explain this. The rearrangement links TRBV11-2 to TRBJ2-7, with 7 nucleotides matching TRBD1. The germline CDR1 and CDR2 sequences are SGHAT and FQNNGV. The CDR3 is 17 residues long. DNA of the CDR3: TGTGCCAGCAGCTTAGCCCTACAGGGGATTTTACCCTACGAGCAGTATTTC. Translation gives CASSLALQGILPYEQYF.

The chain combines TRBV28 with TRBJ2-7; D remains unclear. The germline V and J ends were trimmed by 7 bases and 7 bases, with 11 bases remaining between them. Germline V lookup: CDR1 MDHEN, CDR2 SYDVKM. This CDR3 contains 11 residues. The CDR3 here is CASNSGREQYF. CDR3 DNA: TGTGCCAGCAACTCAGGACGGGAGCAGTACTTC.

This clonotype was observed a handful of times. The rearrangement links TRBV6-2 or TRBV6-3 to TRBJ1-2; tentatively, D is TRBD1 (5 bases). This CDR3 region has 14 residues. The V end lost 2 bases, the J end lost 4 bases, and 11 bases lay between the germline ends. Germline-derived CDR1 and CDR2 are MNHEY and SVGEGT. The CDR3 reads CASSYPGTTYGYTF. CDR3 in DNA: TGTGCCAGCAGTTACCCCGGGACGACCTATGGCTACACCTTC.

This clonotype was counted between two and nine times. V and J are TRBV12-3 or TRBV12-4 and TRBJ2-3, with a possible D match to TRBD1 (6 bases). Between the trimmed V and J ends, which lost 6 bases and 5 bases, there was a span of 9 bases. This CDR3 comprises 12 residues. CDR3 amino acids: CASSNRVDTQYF. In nucleotides, the CDR3 is TGTGCCAGCAGCAACAGGGTAGATACGCAGTATTTT.

This clonotype has ten or more counts. The genes are TRBV21-1 and TRBJ2-5; the table gives TRBD2 as D, unverified against the DNA. TRBV21-1 is a listed pseudogene. This CDR3 region has 18 residues. The CDR3 DNA reads TGTGCCAGCAGCAAATGTTTTGGGGGACCCACTAACGGAAGGACCCAGTACTTC. Encoded protein: CASSKCFGGPTNGRTQYF.

The chain uses TRBV7-2 and TRBJ2-7, with 7 bases lining up with TRBD2. The CDR3 runs 13 residues. Unmatched junction bases numbered 2, after V lost 0 bases and J lost 6 bases. Germline V CDR1 and CDR2: SGHTA, FQGNSA. This chain's CDR3 is CASSLAGGFEQYF. The CDR3 region has the DNA TGTGCCAGCAGCTTAGCGGGAGGGTTCGAGCAGTACTTC.

This clonotype occurred a few times. At one end, the junction sequence differs from germline, possibly due to a read error. The rearrangement uses TRBV6-6 and TRBJ1-4, with D tentatively TRBD1 (6 bases). Germline CDR1 is MNHNY and CDR2 is SVGAGI (reference sequence). This CDR3 comprises 16 residues. Here the CDR3 reads CASGYGTSGPDEKLFF. In DNA form, the CDR3 reads TGTGCCAGCGGTTACGGGACATCGGGTCCGGATGAAAAACTGTTTTTT.

V and J are TRBV5-1 and TRBJ2-5; 11 bases are a match to TRBD2. The last part of the DNA fits TRBJ2-7 better; the J call may be wrong. Germline V CDR1 and CDR2: SGHRS, YFSETQ. This CDR3 contains 16 residues. The CDR3 sequence: CASSLGIAGGTYEQYF. The DNA of the CDR3 is TGCGCCAGCAGCTTGGGGATAGCGGGAGGGACCTACGAGCAGTACTTC.

The CDR3 sequence: CASSSSGKPYNEQFF. Written as DNA, the CDR3 is TGTGCCAGCAGCTCTAGCGGGAAGCCCTACAATGAGCAGTTCTTC. The gene calls are TRBV7-9 and TRBJ2-1, with TRBD2 identical over 9 bases. Germline V lookup: CDR1 SEHNR, CDR2 FQNEAQ (reference sequence). V lost 4 bases, J lost 2 bases, and 3 bases stayed unmatched. This CDR3 is 15 amino acids long.

The gene calls are TRBV11-2 and TRBJ2-5; TRBD2 agrees at 10 bases. Matching the DNA end better, TRBJ2-1 makes the J call doubtful. Germline loops: CDR1 SGHAT, CDR2 FQNNGV. This CDR3 has 17 residues. DNA of the CDR3: TGTGCCAGCAGCTTAGATAGAGGGGCTAGCGGGGGCAATGAGCAGTTCTTC. Encoded protein: CASSLDRGASGGNEQFF.

Concerning this clonotype itself: The junction differs from germline at one of its ends, possibly a read error. The chain is built from TRBV6-2 or TRBV6-3 and TRBJ1-5, with a weak D call TRBD1 (5 bases). This CDR3 is 12 amino acids long. Germline V CDR1 and CDR2: MNHEY, SVGEGT. This CDR3 is CASSGTNRPQHF. The CDR3 DNA reads as TGTGCCAGCTCCGGGACCAATCGGCCCCAGCATTTT.

The gene calls are TRBV28 and TRBJ1-2; D uncertain. This CDR3 spans 15 amino acids. The germline gives CDR1 MDHEN, CDR2 SYDVKM. The V end was cut by 8 bases, the J end by 8 bases, with 24 bases between. This CDR3 reads CASGQAWVGVRGYTF. The CDR3 coding sequence is TGTGCCAGCGGGCAAGCTTGGGTTGGGGTAAGGGGCTACACCTTC.

The chain combines TRBV7-2 with TRBJ2-7; D could derive from TRBD1 or TRBD2 (5 bases each). Germline assignment: CDR1 SGHTA and CDR2 FQGNSA. This CDR3 has 14 amino acids. Deletions cut 5 bases from V and 6 bases from J, with 17 bases between. The CDR3 bases are TGTGCCAGCAGCGTTGGGGGACCGGGCGGCGAGCAGTACTTC. It translates to CASSVGGPGGEQYF.

This clonotype was seen more than once but under ten times. The chain joins TRBV7-2 to TRBJ1-6, with 9 bases that match TRBD1. Trimming took 4 bases from V and 10 from J; bases not matched to a gene: 5. Germline V gives CDR1 SGHTA, CDR2 FQGNSA. This CDR3 has 14 amino acids. The DNA for the CDR3 is TGTGCCAGCAGCTACCGGGACAGGGTCTCACCCCTCCACTTT. It specifies CASSYRDRVSPLHF.

This clonotype occurred many times. CDR3 in amino acids: CSARTSWEQFF. Written as DNA, the CDR3 is TGCAGCGCGAGGACTAGCTGGGAGCAGTTCTTC. This chain joins TRBV29-1 and TRBJ2-1; 8 bases map to TRBD2. The CDR3 extends over 11 amino acids. CDR1 and CDR2 from the germline V gene are SQVTM and ANQGSEA. Trimming at V came to 7 bases and at J to 10 bases, leaving 6 bases not matched to a gene.

A word on this clonotype: An end of the junction does not agree with germline; a read error may underlie this. The V call is TRBV6-2 or TRBV6-3, the J call TRBJ2-7, with 8 positions matching TRBD1. This CDR3 spans 14 amino acids. The germline V gene has CDR1 MNHEY and CDR2 SVGEGT. The CDR3 sequence is CASKRDRLSYEQCF. DNA for the CDR3: TGTGCCAGCAAGAGGGACAGGCTTTCCTACGAGCAGTGCTTC.

V gene TRBV15 combines with J gene TRBJ1-1, with a possible D match to TRBD1 (5 bases). This CDR3 comprises 13 residues. V gave up 6 bases and J gave up 4 bases, with 12 bases separating them. Germline CDR1 reads LNHNV; CDR2 reads YYDKDF (reference sequence). The CDR3, as DNA: TGTGCCACCAGACCCGGGGGGGTCACTGAAGCTTTCTTT. Protein sequence: CATRPGGVTEAFF.

The rearrangement joins TRBV20-1 to TRBJ2-5; 10 bases match TRBD1. Germline V gene sequence: CDR1 DFQATT, CDR2 SNEGSKA (reference sequence). CDR3 length equals 14 residues. With 0 bases clipped from V and 6 bases from J, the junction kept 4 bases outside the gene matches. The CDR3 bases are TGCAGTGCTAGAGACAGACAGGGGGCGAAGACCCAGTACTTC. Protein: CSARDRQGAKTQYF.

The chain uses TRBV29-1 and TRBJ1-2, with 8 positions matching TRBD1. Looked up from germline, CDR1 is SQVTM and CDR2 is ANQGSEA. V lost 5 bases, J lost 8 bases, and 7 bases stayed unmatched. The CDR3 runs to 12 residues. In DNA form, the CDR3 reads TGCAGCGTTCGGCAGGGGGCGTTGGGCTACACCTTC. Residues: CSVRQGALGYTF.

There are a few counts of this clonotype. This sequence joins TRBV25-1 and TRBJ2-2, with TRBD1 as a possible D gene (6 bases). Trimming left V 6 bases short and J 1 base short, with 12 bases between. The germline V gene encodes CDR1 MGHDK and CDR2 SYGVNS. This CDR3 has 15 residues. CDR3 residues: CASSGLDRNTGELFF. The CDR3 DNA sequence: TGTGCCAGCAGCGGCTTGGACAGGAACACCGGGGAGCTGTTTTTT.

This chain uses TRBV7-2 with TRBJ2-3; TRBD2 matches at 12 bases. The V segment lost 5 bases and the J segment 4 bases; nucleotides outside the gene matches: 10. Germline loops: CDR1 SGHTA, CDR2 FQGNSA. There are 17 residues in the CDR3. The chain's CDR3 is CASSLTSGRFPPDTQYF. In DNA form, the CDR3 reads TGTGCCAGCAGCCTAACTAGCGGGAGGTTTCCGCCAGATACGCAGTATTTT.

J is TRBJ2-2 and V is TRBV10-3; TRBD1 matches 7 bases. The CDR3 spans 15 residues. V gave up 6 bases and J gave up 5 bases; unmatched junction bases: 9. Germline-derived CDR1 and CDR2 are ENHRY and SYGVKD. The CDR3 DNA sequence: TGTGCCATCAGCCGGCAGGGGGAAAGGACCGGGGAGCTGTTTTTT. Residues: CAISRQGERTGELFF.

The genes are TRBV6-1 and TRBJ2-7; no reliable D call. V lost 4 bases and J lost 6, with 13 bases in between. Germline CDR1 is MNHNS and CDR2 is SASEGT. CDR3 size: 13 residues. The CDR3 bases are TGTGCCAGCAGTGGAGCCCGGACCGCCGAGCAGTACTTC. Protein: CASSGARTAEQYF.

The chain employs TRBV12-3 or TRBV12-4 and TRBJ2-1; D is perhaps TRBD2 (6 bases). V lost 3 bases to trimming and J lost 2 bases, with 8 bases between them. The CDR3 is made up of 14 amino acids. CDR3 region: CASSFSGAYNEQFF. The CDR3 DNA reads TGTGCCAGCAGTTTTAGCGGAGCCTACAATGAGCAGTTCTTC.

Of note for this clonotype: Since no conserved phenylalanine or tryptophan closes the CDR3, a read error is the likely cause. The DNA is left out, because the CDR3 cannot be placed on it with certainty; the CDR3 is given as TCRdb lists it. The rearrangement links TRBV21-1 to TRBJ2-5. TRBV21-1 is noted as a pseudogene. Ends included, the CDR3 has 15 residues. The CDR3 region is CASSRGLLGGETQYL.